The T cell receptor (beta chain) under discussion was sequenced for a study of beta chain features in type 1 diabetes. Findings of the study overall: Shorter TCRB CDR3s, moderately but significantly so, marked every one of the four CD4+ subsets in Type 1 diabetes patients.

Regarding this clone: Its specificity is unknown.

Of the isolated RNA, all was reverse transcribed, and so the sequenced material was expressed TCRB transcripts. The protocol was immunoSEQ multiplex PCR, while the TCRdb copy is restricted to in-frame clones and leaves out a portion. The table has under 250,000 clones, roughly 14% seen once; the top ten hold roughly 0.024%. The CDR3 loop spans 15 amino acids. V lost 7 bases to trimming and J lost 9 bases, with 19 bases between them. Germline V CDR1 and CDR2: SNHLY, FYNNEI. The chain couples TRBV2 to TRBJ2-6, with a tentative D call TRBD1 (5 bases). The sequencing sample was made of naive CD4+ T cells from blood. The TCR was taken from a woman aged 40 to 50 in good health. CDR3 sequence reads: CASTPGQGGGNVLTF. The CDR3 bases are TGTGCCAGCACTCCTGGTCAGGGTGGCGGCAACGTCCTGACTTTC.